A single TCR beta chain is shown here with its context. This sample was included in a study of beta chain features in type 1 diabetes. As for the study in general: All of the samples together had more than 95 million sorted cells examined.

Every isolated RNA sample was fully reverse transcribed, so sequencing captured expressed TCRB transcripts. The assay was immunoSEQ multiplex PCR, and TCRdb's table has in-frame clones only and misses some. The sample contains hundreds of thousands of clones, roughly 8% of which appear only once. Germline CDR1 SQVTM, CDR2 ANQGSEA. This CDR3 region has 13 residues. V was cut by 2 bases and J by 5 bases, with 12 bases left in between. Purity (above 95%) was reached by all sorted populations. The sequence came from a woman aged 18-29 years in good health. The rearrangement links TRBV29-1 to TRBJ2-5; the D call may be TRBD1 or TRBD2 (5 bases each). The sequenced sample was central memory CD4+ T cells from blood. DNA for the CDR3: TGCAGCGTTGAACCAGGGAGTTTTGAGACCCAGTACTTC. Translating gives CSVEPGSFETQYF.